This T cell receptor beta chain was documented in a study of T cell repertoires in cytomegalovirus infection. CDR1 is SEHNR, CDR2 FQNEAQ, per germline (reference sequence). Trimming took off 8 bases at V and 2 bases at J, with 15 bases between the two ends. CDR3 length equals 14 residues. Details on this clonotype: No antigen is known for it.

MiXCR, run by TCRdb on the reads, gives a single entry per CDR3 protein. The table lists approximately 730,000 distinct CDR3 sequences, about 27% of them singletons. The genes are TRBV7-9 and TRBJ1-1; tentatively, D is TRBD1 (5 bases). This TCR was sampled from a human donor in good health (CMV status not recorded). Some clones in this sample may be carry-over from other donors' samples. The specimen comprised cultured CD8+ T cells from PBMCs, sampled from culture after CMV antigen stimulation. The CDR3, as DNA: TGTGCCAGCCGTGCAGGGCTTGGTAACACTGAAGCTTTCTTT. Translation: CASRAGLGNTEAFF. Full variable domain (missing parts from reference TRBV7-9 and TRBJ1-1): DTGVSQNPRHKITKRGQNVTFRCDPISEHNRLYWYRQTLGQGPEFLTYFQNEAQLEKSRLLSDRFSAERPKGSFSTLEIQRTEQGDSAMYLCASRAGLGNTEAFFGQGTRLTVV.